Given below is one T cell receptor (beta chain) in context. Trimming pared 5 bases from V and 3 bases from J, leaving 14 bases between. The CDR3 is 14 amino acids. Germline V lookup: CDR1 SNHLY, CDR2 FYNNEI. This sample was taken from a study of patients and donors after allogeneic stem cell transplantation. A single record per CDR3 protein comes from TCRdb applying MiXCR to the RT-PCR reads. The sample includes fewer than 500,000 distinct CDR3 sequences, 16% of them seen just once. The sample was blood, either unsorted or a sorted T cell fraction (not recorded which). The J gene is TRBJ2-7, the V gene TRBV2, with D possibly matching TRBD2 (6 bases). This clonotype was sampled from a human donor who was either an allogeneic HSCT recipient or a stem cell or donor lymphocyte infusion donor (not recorded which). It is not recorded whose cells these are; they may come from a transplant donor. Here the CDR3 DNA reads TGTGCCAGCAGTAGCGAGGGACTTGGCTACGAGCAGTACTTC. It codes for CASSSEGLGYEQYF.